The source of this T cell receptor (beta chain) is a study of blood T cell repertoires in COVID-19. The overall study: T cells, B-cell-depleted T cells, or PBMCs supplied cDNA or gDNA.

CDR3 size: 13 residues. The V gene lost 2 bases and the J gene lost 5 bases, with 7 bases spanning the gap. The germline V gene has CDR1 KGHSH and CDR2 LQKENI. Generated by immunoSEQ multiplex PCR, the TCRdb table keeps only in-frame clones and is missing some. The sample includes some 200,000 clones, 89% of them seen just once. The sequence was collected from a woman aged 40-49 years with acute or convalescent COVID-19. Sequencing was performed on peripheral blood. The chain combines TRBV18 with TRBJ1-5; D uncertain. The CDR3 DNA reads as TGTGCCAGCTCACCAGGGAGTGATCAGCCCCAGCATTTT. This codes for CASSPGSDQPQHF.